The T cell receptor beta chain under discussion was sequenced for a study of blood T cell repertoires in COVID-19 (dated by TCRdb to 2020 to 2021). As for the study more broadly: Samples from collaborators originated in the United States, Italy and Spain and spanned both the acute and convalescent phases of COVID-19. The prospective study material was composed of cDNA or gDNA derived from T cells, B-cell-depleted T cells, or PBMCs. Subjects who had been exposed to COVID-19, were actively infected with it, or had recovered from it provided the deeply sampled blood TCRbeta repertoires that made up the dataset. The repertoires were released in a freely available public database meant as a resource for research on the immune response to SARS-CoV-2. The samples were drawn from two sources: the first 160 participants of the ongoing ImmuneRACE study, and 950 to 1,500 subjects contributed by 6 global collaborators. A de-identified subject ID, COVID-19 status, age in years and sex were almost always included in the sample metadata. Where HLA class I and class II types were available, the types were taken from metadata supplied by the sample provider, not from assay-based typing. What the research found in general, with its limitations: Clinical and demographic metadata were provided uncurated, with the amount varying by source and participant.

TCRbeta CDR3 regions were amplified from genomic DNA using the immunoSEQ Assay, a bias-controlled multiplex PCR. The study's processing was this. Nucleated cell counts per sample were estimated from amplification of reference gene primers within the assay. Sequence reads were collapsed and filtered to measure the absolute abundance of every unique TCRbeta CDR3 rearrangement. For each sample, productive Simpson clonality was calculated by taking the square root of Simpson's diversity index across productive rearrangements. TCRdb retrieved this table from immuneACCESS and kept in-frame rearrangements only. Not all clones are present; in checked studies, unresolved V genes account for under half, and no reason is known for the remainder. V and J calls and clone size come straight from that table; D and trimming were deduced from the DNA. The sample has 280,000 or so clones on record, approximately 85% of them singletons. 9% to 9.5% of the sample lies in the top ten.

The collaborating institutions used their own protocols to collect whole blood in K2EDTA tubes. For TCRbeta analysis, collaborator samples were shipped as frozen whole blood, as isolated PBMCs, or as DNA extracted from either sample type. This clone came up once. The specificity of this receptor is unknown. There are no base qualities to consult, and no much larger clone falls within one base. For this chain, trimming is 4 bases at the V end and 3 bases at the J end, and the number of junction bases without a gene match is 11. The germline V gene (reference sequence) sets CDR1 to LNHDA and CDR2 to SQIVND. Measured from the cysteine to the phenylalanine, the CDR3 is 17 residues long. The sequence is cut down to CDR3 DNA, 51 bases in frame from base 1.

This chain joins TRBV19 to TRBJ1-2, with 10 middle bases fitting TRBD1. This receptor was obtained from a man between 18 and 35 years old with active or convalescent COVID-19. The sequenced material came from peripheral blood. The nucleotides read TGTGCCAGTAGTACGAATCCCTTGACAGGGGGCGACTATGGCTACACCTTC. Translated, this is CASSTNPLTGGDYGYTF. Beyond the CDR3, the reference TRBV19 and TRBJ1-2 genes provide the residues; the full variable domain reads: DGGITQSPKYLFRKEGQNVTLSCEQNLNHDAMYWYRQDPGQGLRLIYYSQIVNDFQKGDIAEGYSVSREKKESFPLTVTSAQKNPTAFYLCASSTNPLTGGDYGYTFGSGTRLTVV.